This TCR beta chain came from a study of blood T cell repertoires in COVID-19. Overall study: The United States, Italy and Spain were the sources of the acute and convalescent COVID-19 samples.

The CDR3 is 15 residues long. V was cut by 0 bases and J by 7 bases, with 13 bases left in between. Per the germline V gene, CDR1 is SGHRS and CDR2 is YFSETQ. As handled by the study authors: By means of reference gene primer amplification, nucleated cell counts were estimated. The table came from immunoSEQ multiplex PCR; TCRdb's copy has only in-frame clones and leaves some out. D and trimming were read from the DNA, whereas the V and J calls and clone size are those reported in that table. The sample holds approximately 100,000 clones, 80% to 90% seen once. Ages ranged from about 18 to 89 years, with residence in 24 US areas. This clone was detected a few times.

The genes are TRBV5-1 and TRBJ1-4, with TRBD1 as a possible D gene (5 bases). Sequenced input: PBMCs or T cells enriched from blood (not recorded which). This receptor was obtained from a woman aged 50 to 60 who had recovered from COVID-19. This chain's CDR3 is CASSLAVGGGEKLFF. Written as DNA, the CDR3 is TGCGCCAGCAGCTTGGCCGTCGGGGGAGGTGAAAAACTGTTTTTT.